This entry lists 29 T cell receptor beta chains sequenced from one sample in a study of blood T cell repertoires in COVID-19. The protocol was immunoSEQ multiplex PCR, while the TCRdb copy is restricted to in-frame clones and leaves out a portion. Seen here are 30,000 to 45,000 clones, around 90% observed once, and the top ten hold 4.5% to 5%. Material: peripheral blood. The origin of the receptors is a woman in her 70s with active COVID-19.

This clone occurred once. The CDR3 here is CASSSRQGLETGELFF. Here the CDR3 DNA reads TGTGCCAGCAGTTCCCGACAGGGGTTAGAAACCGGGGAGCTGTTTTTT. J is TRBJ2-2 and V is TRBV28, with 8 positions matching TRBD1. Germline V lookup: CDR1 MDHEN, CDR2 SYDVKM. J was trimmed by 5 bases and V by 4 bases; bases with no gene match: 9. The CDR3 sequence is 16 residues long.

The V gene is TRBV2, the J gene TRBJ2-7; 7 nucleotides match TRBD2. The CDR3 runs 13 residues. Germline V gene sequence: CDR1 SNHLY, CDR2 FYNNEI. V dropped 11 bases and J dropped 0; count of bases not matched to a gene: 7. The CDR3 nucleotides read TGTGCCCGCGGGGGTATAAGCTCCTACGAGCAGTACTTC. Translating gives CARGGISSYEQYF.

The V call is TRBV2, the J call TRBJ2-3; 12 nucleotides line up with TRBD2. Trimming removed 2 bases from V and 0 bases from J; junction bases left unmatched: 6. Germline loops: CDR1 SNHLY, CDR2 FYNNEI. The CDR3 length is 18 residues. DNA for the CDR3: TGTGCCAGCAGTGAACTAGCGGGGGGGCCCCCTAGCACAGATACGCAGTATTTT. This gives the protein CASSELAGGPPSTDTQYF.

This clone was observed a handful of times. The V and J genes are TRBV6-5 and TRBJ2-5; 13 bases map to TRBD2. The V segment lost 7 bases and the J segment 2 bases; nucleotides outside the gene matches: 4. The CDR3 runs 15 residues. CDR1 MNHEY and CDR2 SVGAGI come from the germline V gene. CDR3 nucleotide sequence: TGTGCCAGCATCCCACTAGCGGGGGGGCAAGAGACCCAGTACTTC. Translation: CASIPLAGGQETQYF.

This chain connects TRBV7-7 to TRBJ2-3, with unresolved D. This CDR3 contains 15 residues. The ends were cut back, 4 bases at V and 2 bases at J, with 13 bases in the middle. Germline lookup yields CDR1 SSHAT and CDR2 FNYEAQ (reference sequence). The CDR3 sequence: CASSSRMADTDTQYF. CDR3 nucleotide sequence: TGTGCCAGCAGCTCCCGGATGGCGGACACAGATACGCAGTATTTT.

This chain links TRBV12-5 with TRBJ2-5; D possibly corresponds to TRBD2 (5 bases). The V gene's germline CDR1 is LGHNT and CDR2 FRNRAP. V was shortened by 0 bases and J by 5 bases, with 7 bases between the two germline ends. The CDR3 runs to 13 residues. CDR3 amino acids: CASGLVERETQYF. CDR3 coding DNA: TGTGCTAGTGGTTTGGTAGAGCGGGAGACCCAGTACTTC.

J is TRBJ2-5 and V is TRBV2; TRBD2 matches 9 bases. Per the germline V gene, CDR1 is SNHLY and CDR2 is FYNNEI. This CDR3 region has 11 residues. The ends lost 9 bases at V and 4 bases at J; junction bases unmatched: 0. CDR3 in DNA: TGTGCCAGGACTAGCGGAGAGACCCAGTACTTC. Protein sequence: CARTSGETQYF.

The V and J genes are TRBV19 and TRBJ2-1; 10 bases map to TRBD1. After removal of 7 bases from V and 6 bases from J, the junction contained 6 bases not matched to a gene. The germline gives CDR1 LNHDA, CDR2 SQIVND (reference sequence). CDR3 length: 14 residues. The CDR3: CASKTGGESNEQFF. The CDR3 bases are TGTGCCAGTAAGACAGGGGGCGAGAGCAATGAGCAGTTCTTC.

V gene TRBV19 combines with J gene TRBJ2-1, with 7 positions matching TRBD2. The ends lost 3 bases at V and 9 bases at J; junction bases unmatched: 11. Per germline, CDR1 LNHDA and CDR2 SQIVND (reference sequence). This CDR3 contains 15 residues. CDR3 residues: CASSIISGTSGEQFF. CDR3 bases: TGTGCCAGTAGTATCATCAGCGGGACCTCGGGTGAGCAGTTCTTC.

The chain is built from TRBV7-3 and TRBJ2-2, with D possibly TRBD2 on 6 matching bases. The V gene lost 2 bases and the J gene lost 5 bases, with 12 bases spanning the gap. Germline CDR1 and CDR2: SGHTA and FQGTGA. The CDR3 is 15 residues long. Written as DNA, the CDR3 is TGTGCCAGCAGCTTACGCTATGCGGGAACCGGGGAGCTGTTTTTT. It yields the protein CASSLRYAGTGELFF.

This sequence joins TRBV5-1 and TRBJ2-3; TRBD2 is a possible D gene (6 bases). The CDR3 contains 14 residues. Germline CDR1 is SGHRS and CDR2 is YFSETQ. Between the trimmed V and J ends, which lost 2 bases and 2 bases, there was a span of 9 bases. The CDR3 nucleotides read TGCGCCAGCAGCTTCGGGGGTCCCACAGATACGCAGTATTTT. It translates to CASSFGGPTDTQYF.

The chain combines TRBV12-3 or TRBV12-4 with TRBJ1-2, with 7 nucleotides matching TRBD1. Trimming took 5 bases from V and 7 from J; bases not matched to a gene: 7. CDR3 length equals 13 residues. The chain's CDR3 is CASSVTGATGYTF. CDR3 DNA: TGTGCCAGCAGTGTTACAGGGGCCACTGGCTACACCTTC.

The rearrangement uses TRBV25-1 and TRBJ2-1, with 9 bases matching TRBD1. There are 15 residues in the CDR3. Germline V lookup: CDR1 MGHDK, CDR2 SYGVNS. V dropped 4 bases and J dropped 5; count of bases not matched to a gene: 6. The CDR3 DNA reads as TGTGCCAGCAGTGGCCGGGACAGGGTTAACAATGAGCAGTTCTTC. Translated, it gives CASSGRDRVNNEQFF.

V and J are TRBV5-5 and TRBJ1-6, with D possibly TRBD1 on 5 matching bases. This CDR3 spans 15 amino acids. CDR1 SGHKS and CDR2 YYEKEE come from the germline V gene (reference sequence). Deletions cut 7 bases from V and 5 bases from J, with 16 bases between. The CDR3 DNA reads TGTGCCAGCCAGCGTTCCCCCAGGGATAATTCACCCCTCCACTTT. This codes for CASQRSPRDNSPLHF.

A single count supports this clone. The chain joins TRBV5-1 to TRBJ2-2, with TRBD1 identical over 9 bases. V shed 1 base, J shed 5 bases, and the junction held 3 bases outside the gene matches. Germline values: CDR1 SGHRS, CDR2 YFSETQ. There are 15 residues in the CDR3. The CDR3 is CASSLIQGATGELFF. The DNA of the CDR3 is TGCGCCAGCAGCTTGATACAGGGGGCGACCGGGGAGCTGTTTTTT. The variable domain in full, completed from reference TRBV5-1 and TRBJ2-2, reads KAGVTQTPRYLIKTRGQQVTLSCSPISGHRSVSWYQQTPGQGLQFLFEYFSETQRNKGNFPGRFSGRQFSNSRSEMNVSTLELGDSALYLCASSLIQGATGELFFGEGSRLTVL.

This clone was picked up one time. The chain is built from TRBV11-2 and TRBJ1-1; tentative D call: TRBD1 (6 bases). The CDR3 extends over 14 amino acids. The V end was cut by 2 bases, the J end by 2 bases, with 9 bases between. Germline V gene lookup returns CDR1 SGHAT and CDR2 FQNNGV. This CDR3 is CASSLSGGNTEAFF. In DNA form, the CDR3 reads TGTGCCAGCAGCTTATCGGGGGGCAACACTGAAGCTTTCTTT.

This clone was seen just once. The chain has TRBV18 and TRBJ1-5; possibly TRBD1 for D (5 bases). From germline, CDR1 is KGHSH and CDR2 LQKENI. V was cut by 3 bases and J by 5 bases, with 11 bases left in between. The CDR3 loop spans 14 amino acids. CDR3 sequence (DNA): TGTGCCAGCTCACCGCAGGGAAAAGATCAGCCCCAGCATTTT. It translates to CASSPQGKDQPQHF.

The chain couples TRBV20-1 to TRBJ2-7, with D hard to call. From germline, CDR1 is DFQATT and CDR2 SNEGSKA (reference sequence). Trimming removed 3 bases at V and 0 bases at J, with 12 bases between. CDR3 length: 14 residues. CDR3 bases: TGCAGTGCTAGTCGCCCCCGGAGCTCCTACGAGCAGTACTTC. Its translation is CSASRPRSSYEQYF.

V usage is TRBV3-1 (or the pseudogene TRBV3-2) and J usage is TRBJ2-1, with TRBD1 matching over 7 bases. The CDR3 loop spans 17 amino acids. Germline assignment: CDR1 LGHDT and CDR2 YNNKEL (reference sequence). V shed 1 base and J 6 bases; nucleotides not matched to a gene: 12. In DNA form, the CDR3 reads TGTGCCAGCAGCCAAGCCCGTCGGACAGGACGGAGCAATGAGCAGTTCTTC. This sequence encodes CASSQARRTGRSNEQFF.

This rearrangement joins TRBV5-8 to TRBJ1-2; D perhaps matches TRBD1 (6 bases). Trimming pared 1 base from V and 0 bases from J, leaving 7 bases between. The V gene's germline CDR1 is SGHTS and CDR2 YDEGEE. The CDR3 is 14 residues long. As DNA, the CDR3 is TGTGCCAGCAGCTTGAAGGGGGCTAACTATGGCTACACCTTC. Its protein is CASSLKGANYGYTF.

The chain combines TRBV27 with TRBJ1-2; 8 bases are a match to TRBD1. Germline V gives CDR1 MNHEY, CDR2 SMNVEV (reference sequence). The CDR3 covers 17 residues. J lost 1 base, V lost 2 bases, and 9 bases had no gene match. CDR3 loop: CASSLSGDRLVNYGYTF. The CDR3 DNA is TGTGCCAGCAGTTTAAGCGGGGACAGGCTTGTTAACTATGGCTACACCTTC.

The genes are TRBV18 and TRBJ1-2, with D perhaps matching TRBD1 (6 bases). This CDR3 has 14 amino acids. Trimming took 1 base from V and 3 from J, leaving 9 bases between them. The germline V gene encodes CDR1 KGHSH and CDR2 LQKENI. CDR3 amino acids: CASSPRSGDYGYTF. The CDR3 DNA reads as TGTGCCAGCTCACCACGTTCAGGGGACTATGGCTACACCTTC.

This clone was recorded once. The chain couples TRBV10-3 to TRBJ2-1; TRBD2 matches at 15 bases. The V gene's germline CDR1 is ENHRY and CDR2 SYGVKD. With 6 bases clipped from V and 10 bases from J, the junction kept 10 bases outside the gene matches. This CDR3 spans 16 amino acids. The CDR3 DNA follows: TGTGCCATCAGCACACCGGGACTAGCGGGGGGAGGAGAGCAGTTCTTC. Translating it yields CAISTPGLAGGGEQFF.

The chain couples TRBV2 to TRBJ2-1, with 7 positions matching TRBD2. CDR3 length: 14 amino acids. Germline values: CDR1 SNHLY, CDR2 FYNNEI. The V segment lost 3 bases and the J segment 8 bases; nucleotides outside the gene matches: 7. CDR3 sequence (DNA): TGTGCCAGCAGTGACCAGCGGGGTTACGATGAGCAGTTCTTC. Amino acid sequence: CASSDQRGYDEQFF.

The rearrangement links TRBV5-1 to TRBJ1-3; D call uncertain. Germline-derived CDR1 and CDR2 are SGHRS and YFSETQ. The V end lost 2 bases, the J end lost 0 bases, and 9 bases lay between the germline ends. The CDR3 spans 15 residues. The CDR3 region has the DNA TGCGCCAGCAGCTTATCCGGGAACTCTGGAAACACCATATATTTT. Its protein product is CASSLSGNSGNTIYF.

The chain carries TRBV6-5 and TRBJ2-3, with 8 positions matching TRBD2. This CDR3 contains 15 residues. The germline gives CDR1 MNHEY, CDR2 SVGAGI. Trimming removed 2 bases from V and 1 base from J; junction bases left unmatched: 2. Written as DNA, the CDR3 is TGTGCCAGCAGTTACGGACTAGCTGGCACAGATACGCAGTATTTT. Translation gives CASSYGLAGTDTQYF.

This sequence joins TRBV3-1 (or the pseudogene TRBV3-2) and TRBJ2-7, with D maybe TRBD1 (5 bases). The CDR3 contains 13 residues. Germline V gene lookup returns CDR1 LGHDT and CDR2 YNNKEL (reference sequence). V was clipped by 4 bases and J by 8 bases, with 15 bases between them. CDR3 loop: CASSPGSSSQQYF. Here the CDR3 DNA reads TGTGCCAGCAGCCCAGGGTCCTCCTCCCAGCAGTACTTC.

This sequence joins TRBV9 and TRBJ2-1; weak D call: TRBD2 (7 bases). V was shortened by 4 bases and J by 5 bases, with 13 bases between the two germline ends. This CDR3 has 14 amino acids. Germline CDR1 is SGDLS and CDR2 is YYNGEE. As DNA, the CDR3 is TGTGCCAGCAGCCCCGGGGGGCCCCACAATGAGCAGTTCTTC. Translation gives CASSPGGPHNEQFF.

The chain recombines TRBV20-1 with TRBJ2-1, with 9 bases fitting TRBD2. CDR3 size: 11 residues. The trim removed 1 base at V and 15 bases at J, leaving 4 bases unmatched. The V gene's germline CDR1 is DFQATT and CDR2 SNEGSKA (reference sequence). The CDR3 nucleotides read TGCAGTGCTAGAGCCGGGACTAGCCGGTTCTTC. Protein sequence: CSARAGTSRFF.